Listed below are T cell receptor beta chains from one sample, sequenced in a study of cytomegalovirus exposure and HLA in healthy donors. Clones were sequenced by immunoSEQ multiplex PCR, and TCRdb holds only the in-frame ones, with some missing. This sample carries 150,000 to 200,000 clones, about 80% of them seen once, and the ten largest clones take 9.7%. Sequencing was performed on PBMCs. These receptor sequences come from a man aged 18 to 35 in good health and CMV-seropositive. Each CDR3 is given with its conserved first and last residue.

TRBJ2-3,TRBV19,CASSSWTSGGLSTDTQYF
TRBJ2-1,TRBV27,CASSLSGLDNEQFF
TRBJ1-1,TRBV5-4,CASSLDQGATEAFF
TRBJ2-1,TRBV18,CASSPGAPGEQFF
TRBJ1-6,TRBV6-1,CAGSFTGAINSPLHF
TRBJ2-7,TRBV5-4,CASSLDLAGEQYF
TRBJ2-3,TRBV29-1,CSAGDRATDTQYF
TRBJ1-2,TRBV15,CATSSKRAGGVYGYTF
TRBJ2-2,TRBV5-1,CASSLASSPGELFF
TRBJ1-1,TRBV4-1,CASSPRGTGMNTEAFF
TRBJ2-7,TRBV27,CASSHGGTSYEQYF
TRBJ1-2,TRBV27,CASSSPDRANYGYTF
TRBJ1-5,TRBV5-6,CASSQMNQPQHF
TRBJ2-3,TRBV5-1,CASSLALWGTGWRDTQYF
TRBJ2-7,TRBV9,CASSVGASGGEQYF
TRBJ2-4,TRBV5-4,CASSKDRAKNIQYF
TRBJ2-2,TRBV9,CASRSGGNTGELFF
TRBJ1-3,TRBV29-1,CSVEQGFSGNTIYF
TRBJ1-1,TRBV5-4,CASSLAQGRTEAFF
TRBJ2-7,TRBV2,CASSKDRTLSYEQYF
TRBJ1-2,TRBV6-1,CASSESRVDGYTF
TRBJ2-3,TRBV7-9,CASSFDYSDFTDTQYF
TRBJ1-1,TRBV27,CASSSRGRNTEAFF
TRBJ1-5,TRBV6-6,CASSGTGDQPQHF
TRBJ1-1,TRBV12-5,CASGLEGGMNTEAFF
TRBJ2-1,TRBV11-2,CASSWGANTGGDEQFF
TRBJ2-1,TRBV9,CASSVAQGAPNEQFF
TRBJ2-3,TRBV9,CASSVGPSGVTDTQYF
TRBJ2-3,TRBV14,CASSLDREALDTQYF
TRBJ1-1,TRBV4-3,CASSLADRRNTEAFF
TRBJ2-3,TRBV25-1,CASSEASLARYTDTQYF
TRBJ2-7,TRBV5-1,CASSLEAGEQYF
TRBJ2-2,TRBV7-9,CASSLVLAGTGELFF
TRBJ1-2,TRBV15,CATSRDLLEVDVYTF
TRBJ1-4,TRBV4-2,CASSQDGTGDNEKLFF
TRBJ1-1,TRBV10-2,CASSEGGMEAFF
TRBJ2-6,TRBV13,CASSFMTGGANVLTF
TRBJ2-2,TRBV7-8,CASSLGGATGELFF
TRBJ1-2,TRBV7-2,CASSSDDRGAHYGYTF
TRBJ1-1,TRBV5-1,CASSLGLRQSGTEAFF
TRBJ2-7,TRBV27,CASSSWTSGGYEQYF
TRBJ1-4,TRBV21-1,CASSKVTGINEKLFF
TRBJ1-2,TRBV30,CAWSPGEGFGYTF
TRBJ1-1,TRBV19,CASSLGRQGTEAFF
TRBJ2-5,TRBV5-1,CASRGQGAQETQYF
TRBJ2-5,TRBV2,CAHSEGRELGTQYF
TRBJ2-2,TRBV2,CASSDEDFYTGELFF
TRBJ2-7,TRBV5-1,CASSLLGGTGYEQYF
TRBJ2-7,TRBV2,CASSEQGAYEQYF
TRBJ2-7,TRBV19,CASSGNRDVPSYEQYF
TRBJ2-3,TRBV30,CAWMVGLGTALSF
TRBJ1-3,TRBV19,CASNRFSGNTIYF
TRBJ2-1,TRBV27,CASSQYYNDNEQFF
TRBJ2-1,TRBV29-1,CSALTSVSGGPYNEQFF
TRBJ1-1,TRBV6-5,CASSLSRGTEAFF